The sequence of this TCR beta chain was determined in a study of molecular identifiers for immune sequencing clone quantification. Study background: Within a replicate experiment, RNA obtained from either roughly 18,000 or 92,000 naive CD8 cells was divided into five aliquots, and four of those aliquots were then sequenced.

This clonotype was seen repeatedly, ten times or more. The germline gives CDR1 DFQATT, CDR2 SNEGSKA (reference sequence). The ends lost 3 bases at V and 7 bases at J; junction bases unmatched: 10. The CDR3 sequence is 14 residues long. For bulk TCR libraries, previously described methods and listed TCR primers were used. TCRdb ran MiXCR on the PCR reads and lists one entry per CDR3 protein. The table includes about 640,000 distinct CDR3 sequences, about 20% detected once. Source material: naive CD8+ T cells from blood, with Jurkat cell RNA spiked in. Subset reported: FACS-sorted CD8+CD4-CCR7+CD45RA+ naive T cells. This sequence was found in a human donor in good health. Some libraries in this study had Jurkat cell RNA spiked in. The V gene is TRBV20-1, the J gene TRBJ2-7; 9 bases match TRBD2. Here the CDR3 DNA reads TGCAGTGCTAGCGGGCGGGAGGGCCGGGTTGAGCAGTACTTC. It codes for CSASGREGRVEQYF.